This T cell receptor beta chain came from a study of cytomegalovirus exposure and HLA in healthy donors. Study in general: An analysis done earlier identified about 100 million unique TCR beta sequences from 150 million to 200 million T cells. General observations from the study: Across donors, presence/absence analyses took sequencing depth to be roughly uniform. The sole available immune exposure information was CMV serostatus. Later, an analysis showed that TCR beta chains associated with HLA were more clonally expanded than others that were equally common.

In regard to this clone: No antigen is known for it.

The PCR employed 60 Vbeta primers together with 13 Jbeta primers. Method: immunoSEQ multiplex PCR; TCRdb's copy keeps in-frame clones and lacks some. The repertoire holds 120,000 or so clones, around 82% seen once, with approximately 10% in the top ten. The length of the CDR3 is 15 residues. Germline V gives CDR1 SGHVS, CDR2 FNYEAQ. Trimming left V 1 base short and J 0 bases short, with 7 bases between. The chain links TRBV7-6 to TRBJ1-3; no firm D call. The sequenced sample consisted of PBMCs. The clonotype comes from a male donor in good health and CMV-seropositive. The CDR3 region has the DNA TGTGCCAGCAGCTTAGATTCTACCTCTGGAAACACCATATATTTT. Translation gives CASSLDSTSGNTIYF.